This T cell receptor beta chain was observed in a study of cytomegalovirus exposure and HLA in healthy donors. Study-level results: The authors enumerated 150 to 200 TCR beta chains as linked to cytomegalovirus. Subsequent analysis revealed that first-cohort TCR clusters tended to co-occur in the approximately 120 validation repertoires. Reportedly, diagnosis of cytomegalovirus status by the classifier showed high specificity and sensitivity.

As to this clone: Its cognate antigen is unknown.

V gave up 4 bases and J gave up 2 bases; unmatched junction bases: 4. The length of the CDR3 is 15 residues. Germline CDR1 and CDR2: SGDLS and YYNGEE. Using immunoSEQ multiplex PCR, the repertoire was profiled, and TCRdb retains in-frame clones only, with some absent. The profile shows about 240,000 clones, 85% to 90% of them singletons. The sequenced sample was PBMCs. The sequence came from a young man in good health and CMV-seronegative. The chain joins TRBV9 to TRBJ2-7, with TRBD2 matching 12 bases. The CDR3 loop reads CASSRLAGAPYEQYF. The CDR3 nucleotides read TGTGCCAGCAGCAGACTAGCGGGGGCCCCCTACGAGCAGTACTTC.